The sequence of this TCR beta chain was determined in a study of shared clonotypes between healthy human individuals. The repertoire was sequenced with immunoSEQ multiplex PCR; TCRdb's copy has only in-frame clones and lacks some. The table shows 1 million to 1.2 million clones, with 77% occurring only once. Whole-study findings and limits: Approximately 4.6% of naive CD4 clonotypes were shared across four donors. Specimens sampled were limited to blood, with tissue repertoires likely differing.

The CDR3 length is 16 residues. V lost 0 bases, J lost 5 bases, and 13 bases lay in between. Looked up from germline, CDR1 is MRHNA and CDR2 is SNTAGT. Donors were healthy HIV-negative adults without recently reported acute infections or vaccinations. CD4+ cell separation produced CD45RA+ naive and CD45RA-negative memory subsets. This clone was seen only a few times. Its antigen remains unknown. This clonotype was obtained from a young man in good health. Some clones in this sample may be carry-over from other donors' samples. V gene TRBV6-4 combines with J gene TRBJ2-2; D not certain. The sequencing input was memory CD4+ T cells from PBMCs. The subset here: CD45RA-negative fraction. CDR3 sequence: CASSDSHTKETGELFF. The CDR3, as DNA: TGTGCCAGCAGTGACTCCCACACCAAGGAAACCGGGGAGCTGTTTTTT.